The clone carrying this T cell receptor (beta chain) showed up many times. Antigen specificity is unknown. Genes here carry mouse names. The read stops 4 residues short of the end of the CDR3; the missing end is completed from the germline J gene. This sample also contains other DNA sequences that code for the same CDR3. Extraction of RNA preceded its reverse transcription into cDNA, which served as the sequencing template. TCRdb's copy holds only in-frame clones and misses some; the assay was immunoSEQ multiplex PCR. The specimen gives about 270,000 clones without singletons; the ten biggest hold more than 1%. Cells pooled from cutaneous lymph nodes were sorted on CD4, CD8alpha, NKG2D, NKG2ACE and other markers. The data stem from a study of CD8+ T cells in alopecia areata. Overall study context: Spontaneous alopecia affected the 6-12-month-old C3H/HeJ graft donors, whose skin was transplanted to roughly 7-10-week-old female C3H/HeJ mice.

Findings and caveats of the study: Sequences from scalp samples also cover resident alphabeta T cells of normal skin. Patients shared TCRs less clearly than mice did, possibly for HLA-related reasons. Especially in alopecia totalis/universalis, lesional scalp showed greater clonality than normal scalp did.

The V and J ends lost 4 bases and 1 base, in that order; junction bases with no gene match: 2. There are 14 residues in the CDR3. CDR1 and CDR2 from the germline V gene are SGHDT and FRDEAV. This receptor was taken from a C3H/HeJ mouse with alopecia areata. The MHC haplotype of this mouse line is H2-k. This sequence joins TRBV14 and TRBJ2-1, with 7 bases identical to TRBD1. The sample consisted of CD4+ T cells sorted from a lymph node. The CDR3 DNA, read in part, is TGTGCCAGCAGTCCGGACAGGAACTATGCT. Its protein product is CASSPDRNYA. The CDR3 reads in full as CASSPDRNYAEQFF.